Listed below are T cell receptor beta chains from one sample, sequenced in a study of identifying expanded T cells in peripheral blood. Method: immunoSEQ multiplex PCR; TCRdb's copy keeps in-frame clones and lacks some. The sample has 85,000 to 100,000 clones; about 87% are singletons. Material: blood. Receptors originate from a person between 18 and 75 years old in good health. The CDR3 runs from the conserved cysteine through the conserved F or W. A D gene is named only where the DNA matches it firmly. Some rows have no size entry. The others give once, few or many, or a class for an expanded clone.

>TRBJ1-5|NA|TRBV19|NA
TGTGCCAGTAGTATAGGCGGGGGCAGGCAGCCCCAGCATTTT
CASSIGGGRQPQHF
>TRBJ1-4|NA|TRBV6-1|NA
TGTGCCAGCAGTGAACGCAGAACTCCCCCAACTAATGAAAAACTGTTTTTT
CASSERRTPPTNEKLFF
>TRBJ2-2|few|TRBV4-2|TRBD2
TGTGCCAGCAGCCCAAACCAGCGGGAGAACACCGGGGAGCTGTTTTTT
CASSPNQRENTGELFF
>TRBJ2-3|NA|TRBV12-5|TRBD1
TGTGCTAGTGGTTTGGTACTTGGGACAGGGAGCACAGATACGCAGTATTTT
CASGLVLGTGSTDTQYF
>TRBJ2-3|NA|TRBV10-3|TRBD2
TGTGCCATCAGTCCGGGACTAGCGCTCACAGATACGCAGTATTTT
CAISPGLALTDTQYF
>TRBJ1-4|once|TRBV6-6|TRBD1
TGTGCCAGCAGTTCTCAGACAGGGTTGCGTGAAAAACTGTTTTTT
CASSSQTGLREKLFF
>TRBJ1-4|NA|TRBV30|NA
TGTGCCTGGAGTTTCCGGGAGAATGAAAAACTGTTTTTT
CAWSFRENEKLFF
>TRBJ2-7|NA|TRBV9|NA
TGTGCCAGCAGCCCTCGGGACGGCAGCTACGAGCAGTACTTC
CASSPRDGSYEQYF
>TRBJ2-7|once|TRBV5-1|TRBD2
TGCGCCAGCAGCTTGGAAACGGGAGGGTCGGGGGAGCAGTACTTC
CASSLETGGSGEQYF
>TRBJ2-4|once|TRBV15|TRBD1
TGTGCCACCAGCACTGACAGGGGGGCCAAAAACATTCAGTACTTC
CATSTDRGAKNIQYF
>TRBJ1-1|NA|TRBV5-1|NA
TGCGCCAGCAGTTTGGCACAACTCAACACTGAAGCTTTCTTT
CASSLAQLNTEAFF
>TRBJ2-1|NA|TRBV14|TRBD2
TGTGCCAGCAGCCAAGATGGGGAGGGCTGGGAGCAGTTCTTC
CASSQDGEGWEQFF
>TRBJ2-5|NA|TRBV5-4|NA
TGTGCCAGCAGCTCACCCTCGTACCAAGAGACCCAGTACTTC
CASSSPSYQETQYF
>TRBJ1-4|NA|TRBV6-5|NA
TGTGCCAGCAGAGAGACAGAGGGGATTGAAAAACTGTTTTTT
CASRETEGIEKLFF